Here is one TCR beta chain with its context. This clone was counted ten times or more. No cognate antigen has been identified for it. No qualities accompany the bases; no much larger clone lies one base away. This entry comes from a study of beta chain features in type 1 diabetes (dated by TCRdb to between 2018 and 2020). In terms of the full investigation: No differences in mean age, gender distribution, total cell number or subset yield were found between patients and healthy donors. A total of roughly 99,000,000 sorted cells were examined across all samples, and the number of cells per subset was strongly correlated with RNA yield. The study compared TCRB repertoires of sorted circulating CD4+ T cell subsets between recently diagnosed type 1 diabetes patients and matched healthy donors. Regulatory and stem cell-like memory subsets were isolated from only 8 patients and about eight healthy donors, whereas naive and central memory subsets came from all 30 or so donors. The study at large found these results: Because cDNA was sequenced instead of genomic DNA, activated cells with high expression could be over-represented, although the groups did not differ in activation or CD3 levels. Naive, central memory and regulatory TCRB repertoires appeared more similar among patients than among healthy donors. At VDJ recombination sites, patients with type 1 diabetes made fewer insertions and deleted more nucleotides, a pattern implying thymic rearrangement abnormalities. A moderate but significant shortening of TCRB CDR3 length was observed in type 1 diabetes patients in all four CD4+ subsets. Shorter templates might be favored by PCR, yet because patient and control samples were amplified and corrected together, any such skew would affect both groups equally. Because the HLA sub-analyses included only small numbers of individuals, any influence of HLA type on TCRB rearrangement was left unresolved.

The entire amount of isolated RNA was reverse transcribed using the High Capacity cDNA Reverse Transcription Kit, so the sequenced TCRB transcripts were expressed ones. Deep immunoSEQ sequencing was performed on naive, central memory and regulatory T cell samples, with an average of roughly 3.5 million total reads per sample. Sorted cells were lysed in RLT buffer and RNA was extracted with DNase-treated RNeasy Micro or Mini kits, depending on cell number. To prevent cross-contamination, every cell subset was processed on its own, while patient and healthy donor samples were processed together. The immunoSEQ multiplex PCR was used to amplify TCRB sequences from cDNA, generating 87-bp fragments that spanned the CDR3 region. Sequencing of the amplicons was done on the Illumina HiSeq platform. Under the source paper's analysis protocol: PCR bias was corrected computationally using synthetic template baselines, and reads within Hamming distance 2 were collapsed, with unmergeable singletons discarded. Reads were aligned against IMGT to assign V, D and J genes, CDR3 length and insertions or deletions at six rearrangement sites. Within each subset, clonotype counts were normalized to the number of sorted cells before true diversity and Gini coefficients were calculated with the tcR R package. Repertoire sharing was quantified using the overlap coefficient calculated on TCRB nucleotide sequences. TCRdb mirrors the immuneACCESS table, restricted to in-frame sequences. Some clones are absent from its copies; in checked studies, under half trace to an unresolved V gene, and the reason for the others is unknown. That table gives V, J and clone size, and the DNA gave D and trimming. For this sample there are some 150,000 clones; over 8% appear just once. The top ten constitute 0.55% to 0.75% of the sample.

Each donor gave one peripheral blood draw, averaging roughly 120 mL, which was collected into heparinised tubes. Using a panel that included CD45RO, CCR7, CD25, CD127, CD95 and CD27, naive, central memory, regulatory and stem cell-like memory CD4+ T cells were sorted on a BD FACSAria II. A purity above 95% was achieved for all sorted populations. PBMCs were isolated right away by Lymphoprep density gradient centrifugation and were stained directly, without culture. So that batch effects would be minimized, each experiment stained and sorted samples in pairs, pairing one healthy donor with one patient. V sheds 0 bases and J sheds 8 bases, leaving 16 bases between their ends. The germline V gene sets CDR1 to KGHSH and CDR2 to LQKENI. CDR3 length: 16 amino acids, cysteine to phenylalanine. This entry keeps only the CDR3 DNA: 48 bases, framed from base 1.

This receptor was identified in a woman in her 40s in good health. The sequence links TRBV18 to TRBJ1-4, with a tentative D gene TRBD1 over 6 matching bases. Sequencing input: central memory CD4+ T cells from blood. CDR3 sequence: CASSPPSSGAGEKLFF. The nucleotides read TGTGCCAGCTCACCACCGTCTTCAGGGGCAGGAGAAAAACTGTTTTTT.